The rows below give T cell receptor beta chains drawn from one sample of a study of OX40 agonist ivuxolimab in advanced cancers. The method was immunoSEQ multiplex PCR; TCRdb's version includes in-frame clones alone and lacks a portion of them. The sample gives roughly 19,000 clones, more than 65% of which show up once; roughly 3.8% is in the top ten. The material was CD4+ or CD8+ T cells sorted from blood, obtained in a trial of the OX40 agonist ivuxolimab. These receptors came from an adult with an advanced solid tumor such as melanoma, head and neck, liver or kidney cancer. The conserved cysteine and the conserved F or W are not part of the CDR3 here. A row's size may be missing; if present it is once, few, many or a size class.

clone size: -
V gene: TRBV5-1
CDR3 protein: ASSPWGGRAGETQY

clone size: few
V gene: TRBV14
CDR3 protein: ASASLGWGTQY

clone size: -
V gene: TRBV2
CDR3 protein: ASSGRGQGLGYT

clone size: -
V gene: TRBV11-2
CDR3 protein: ASSLVSGTDRYEQY

clone size: -
V gene: TRBV19
CDR3 protein: ASSISYGTDTQY

clone size: -
V gene: TRBV7-3
CDR3 protein: ASSLDSSGRRDEQF

clone size: -
V gene: TRBV2
CDR3 protein: ASRGLDGSIYEQY

clone size: -
V gene: TRBV7-9
CDR3 protein: ASSSSGRGGYT

clone size: -
V gene: TRBV7-8
CDR3 protein: ASSPRVLTTDTQY

clone size: few
V gene: TRBV7-8
CDR3 protein: ASSLGVTQETQY